This record looks at one TCR beta chain sequence and its context. This entry is derived from a study of tumor-infiltrating lymphocytes in localized non-small cell lung cancer. This table comes from immunoSEQ multiplex PCR, and its TCRdb copy is limited to in-frame clones, with some not included. The profile covers thousands of clones, with about 77% appearing a single time and 17% taken by the ten largest. This CDR3 spans 16 amino acids. Germline CDR1 reads MNHNS; CDR2 reads SASEGT. V shed 4 bases and J shed 5 bases, with 17 bases lying between them. The TCR originated in a human donor with non-small cell lung cancer. The sequencing input was uninvolved lung tissue not adjacent to the tumor. The V call is TRBV6-1, the J call TRBJ2-2; a possible D gene is TRBD1 (6 bases). In DNA, the CDR3 is TGTGCCAGCAGTGTCCACAGGGATCTACGGACCGGGGAGCTGTTTTTT. Encoded protein: CASSVHRDLRTGELFF.